This T cell receptor beta chain was identified in a study of T-cell memory formation after mild COVID-19. The CDR3 spans 16 residues. Trimming cost V 2 bases and J 5 bases, with 15 bases left between them. CDR1 is SEHNR and CDR2 is FQNEAQ in the germline V gene (reference sequence). TCRdb analysed the 5' RACE reads with MiXCR anew, one entry per CDR3 protein. Altogether about 55,000 distinct CDR3 sequences are present, roughly a quarter being singletons, with the ten largest covering 43%. This chain joins TRBV7-9 and TRBJ2-2, with D hard to call. The source is a man younger than 30 who had mild COVID-19 (a few samples of this study predate the infection). Cell type and time point are not known. Sequencing was done on a sample of PBMCs or a T cell subset sorted from them (not recorded which). The CDR3 protein is CASSLRVTLVTGELFF. CDR3 coding DNA: TGTGCCAGCAGCTTACGAGTCACGTTGGTTACCGGGGAGCTGTTTTTT.